This T cell receptor (beta chain) comes out of a study of CD8 T cells in Susac syndrome. After extraction with the RNeasy kit, about 0.5 to 1 ug of the RNA was reverse transcribed using random hexamers. A multiplex approach, immunoSEQ multiplex PCR, amplified TCR beta CDR3 across 54 Vbeta and 13 Jbeta. MiXCR, run by TCRdb on the immunoSEQ multiplex PCR reads, gives a single entry per CDR3 protein. The repertoire holds 150,000 to 190,000 distinct CDR3 sequences, over 85% seen once, with 0.2% to 0.25% in the top ten. The CDR3 spans 12 residues. Germline CDR1 is LGHDT and CDR2 is YNNKEL (reference sequence). V lost 2 bases and J lost 2, with 3 bases in between. TCR beta sequencing was performed on blood CD8+ and CD4+ T cells.

This receptor was taken from a human donor with multiple sclerosis. V usage is TRBV3-1 and J usage is TRBJ2-5; D unresolved. The sample consisted of CD8+ T cells from PBMCs. The CDR3 loop is CASSQIQETQYF. The CDR3, as DNA: TGTGCCAGCAGCCAAATACAAGAGACCCAGTACTTC.